Listed here are 7 T cell receptor beta chains from one sample, sequenced in a study of response to subunit inactivated influenza vaccine. TCRdb re-derived calls from the RT-PCR reads in MiXCR, one entry per CDR3 protein. The sample lists about 500,000 distinct CDR3 sequences, approximately 7.2% occurring once. The sample consisted of PBMCs from blood, taken 23 to 25 months after vaccination. Receptors were obtained from a man between 50 and 70 years old who received an inactivated influenza vaccine.

This clonotype was observed at least ten times. This sequence joins TRBV12-3 or TRBV12-4 and TRBJ2-3; D is ambiguous. With 0 bases removed from V and 6 bases from J, the gap between germline ends came to 10 bases. This CDR3 spans 14 amino acids. DNA for the CDR3: TGTGCCAGCAGTTTAGCTCCAGCTCGGGATACGCAGTATTTT. It translates to CASSLAPARDTQYF.

The chain employs TRBV20-1 and TRBJ2-1; TRBD2 might be the D (6 bases). Germline CDR1 reads DFQATT; CDR2 reads SNEGSKA (reference sequence). Trimming removed 6 bases at V and 1 base at J, with 16 bases between. There are 15 residues in the CDR3. CDR3 bases: TGCAGTGCCCCCTTGGAGGGAGTTTCCTACAATGAGCAGTTCTTC. Protein: CSAPLEGVSYNEQFF.

This clonotype was observed at least ten times. J is TRBJ1-5 and V is TRBV4-2, with D unresolved. CDR1 is LGHNA, CDR2 YNFKEQ, per germline. This CDR3 is built from 17 residues. The germline V and J ends were trimmed by 1 base and 3 bases, with 16 bases remaining between them. DNA of the CDR3: TGTGCCAGCAGCCAAGCTGGTAGTTCGGCCTACAATCAGCCCCAGCATTTT. It encodes CASSQAGSSAYNQPQHF.

This clonotype has just a few counts. The chain's CDR3 is CSAPPAQRLKYNEQFF. The CDR3 DNA follows: TGCAGTGCTCCCCCCGCCCAGCGTCTCAAATACAATGAGCAGTTCTTC. The V call is TRBV20-1, the J call TRBJ2-1, with no clear D. V was clipped by 5 bases and J by 4 bases, with 21 bases between them. Germline CDR1 is DFQATT and CDR2 is SNEGSKA (reference sequence). The CDR3 consists of 16 residues.

This clonotype was counted ten times or more. The chain uses TRBV27 and TRBJ1-1; no definite D call. The CDR3 covers 13 residues. Germline CDR1 reads MNHEY; CDR2 reads SMNVEV (reference sequence). Trimming left V 2 bases short and J 5 bases short, with 9 bases between. CDR3 nucleotides: TGTGCCAGCAGTTTAAGTAGAGGGACTGAAGCTTTCTTT. Translating gives CASSLSRGTEAFF.

This clonotype was picked up a small number of times. This chain uses TRBV28 with TRBJ1-3; weak D call: TRBD1 (6 bases). Looked up from germline, CDR1 is MDHEN and CDR2 is SYDVKM. This CDR3 is built from 12 residues. V lost 6 bases to trimming and J lost 4 bases, with 7 bases between them. The CDR3 DNA sequence: TGTGCCAGCAGGCAGGGGGGAAACACCATATATTTT. Translation: CASRQGGNTIYF.

V and J are TRBV20-1 and TRBJ2-7, with 9 bases fitting TRBD2. After removal of 1 base from V and 4 bases from J, the junction contained 8 bases not matched to a gene. CDR1 and CDR2 (germline): DFQATT, SNEGSKA (reference sequence). The length of the CDR3 is 15 residues. CDR3 coding DNA: TGCAGTGCTAGAGGGCGGGAGGGGACCGGGTACGAGCAGTACTTC. This gives the protein CSARGREGTGYEQYF.